The present TCR beta chain was sequenced within a study of T-cell memory formation after mild COVID-19. Findings of the study overall: The pre-infection memory compartment contained some responding clones, suggesting cross-reactive memory joined. Confirmation was lacking for SARS-CoV-2 specificity of second-wave clones that peaked on day 37. CD4+ contracting clones lay mainly in CM and EM, CD8+ ones in EMRA.

This clonotype occurred many times. Antigen: not known. TCRdb independently ran MiXCR on the 5' RACE reads; one entry per CDR3 protein. In the table there are about 250,000 distinct CDR3 sequences, approximately 15% of which are singletons. Trimming removed 4 bases at V and 0 bases at J, with 5 bases between. The CDR3 length is 13 residues. This chain links TRBV12-3 or TRBV12-4 with TRBJ2-3; D is uncertain. The specimen sequenced was PBMCs or a T cell subset sorted from them (not recorded which). The TCR comes from an adult woman who had mild COVID-19 (a few samples of this study predate the infection). Cell type and time point are not known. The CDR3 is CASSSTSTDTQYF. The CDR3 DNA follows: TGTGCCAGCAGTTCAACTAGCACAGATACGCAGTATTTT.